The T cell receptor (beta chain) described here comes from a study of technical replicates of blood from several donors. TCRdb keeps only in-frame clones here, not all; method: immunoSEQ multiplex PCR. The sample holds tens of thousands of clones; over 85% are singletons and the top ten take 0.2% to 0.3%. The CDR3 loop spans 14 amino acids. Germline CDR1 is MDHEN and CDR2 is SYDVKM. V was trimmed by 5 bases and J by 6 bases, leaving 16 bases between them. Input material: T cells isolated from PBMCs. This clonotype originated in a human donor in good health. J is TRBJ1-2 and V is TRBV28; the D gene is possibly TRBD1 (6 bases). The CDR3 sequence: CASSTVSGANGYTF. CDR3 sequence (DNA): TGTGCCAGCAGTACGGTTTCAGGGGCGAATGGCTACACCTTC.